The sample holds a few counts of the clone carrying this T cell receptor (beta chain). Its target is unknown. This CDR3 has 13 amino acids. Trimming pared 7 bases from V and 3 bases from J, leaving 13 bases between. Looked up from germline, CDR1 is MDHEN and CDR2 is SYDVKM. Using a J-beta primer mix together with a sample-barcoded 5' primer, a second PCR was run for roughly 6 to 12 cycles. TCRdb re-called the 5' RACE reads through MiXCR, storing one row per CDR3 protein. The sample carries hundreds of thousands of distinct CDR3 sequences, roughly 25% recorded once. The source of the sample is a study of blood T cells in healthy people across ages. Findings and limits, study-wide: Aged donors had fewer naive CD4+ cells and lower diversity than long-lived donors.

Another study also made use of these data, one on T cells of mothers and their children. That paper states: Nobody spotted any persistent microchimeric T cell clones.

Sequenced input: blood. The sequence was collected from a boy aged 5 to 17 in good health. The chain joins TRBV28 to TRBJ2-7; unclear D gene. The CDR3 DNA sequence: TGTGCCAGCACACCGACTGTTAGCTACGAGCAGTACTTC. Translating it yields CASTPTVSYEQYF.